The 32 T cell receptor beta chains below come from one sample, sequenced in a study of response to subunit inactivated influenza vaccine. Each CDR3 protein is one row after TCRdb ran MiXCR on the RT-PCR reads. The sample holds 500,000 to 600,000 distinct CDR3 sequences, 6.5% to 8% seen once. This material consisted of PBMCs from blood, taken 23 months after vaccination. The receptors come from a man in his fifties or sixties who received an inactivated influenza vaccine.

The table lists this clonotype with many counts. The chain carries TRBV29-1 and TRBJ2-3; 11 bases map to TRBD1. The germline V gene has CDR1 SQVTM and CDR2 ANQGSEA. CDR3 length: 12 residues. Germline trimming cut 6 bases from V and 8 bases from J; bases unmatched to any gene: 4. The CDR3 loop reads CSVGQGASTQYF. The CDR3 coding sequence is TGCAGCGTAGGACAGGGGGCAAGTACGCAGTATTTT.

Turning to this clonotype: A read error may produce the germline difference seen at one junction end. The V gene is TRBV4-3, the J gene TRBJ2-1; D remains unclear. This CDR3 contains 14 residues. From germline, CDR1 is LGHNA and CDR2 YSLEER. The CDR3 reads CASSQDYRYNEPFF. The CDR3 DNA follows: TGCGCCAGCAGCCAAGATTACAGATACAATGAGCCGTTCTTC.

In its sample, this clonotype was seen many times. The CDR3 region is CATGWDRSYEQYF. Here the CDR3 DNA reads TGTGCCACCGGATGGGACAGATCCTACGAGCAGTACTTC. The chain carries TRBV10-3 and TRBJ2-7; TRBD1 matches 7 bases. This CDR3 region has 13 residues. Germline values: CDR1 ENHRY, CDR2 SYGVKD. With V trimmed by 10 bases and J by 1 base, 7 bases remained unmatched.

J is TRBJ2-6 and V is TRBV4-1; D gene uncertain. The CDR3 is 15 amino acids. Germline CDR1 reads MGHRA; CDR2 reads YSYEKL. The V gene lost 4 bases and the J gene lost 4 bases, with 11 bases spanning the gap. This chain's CDR3 is CASSPSGSGANVLTF. As DNA, the CDR3 is TGCGCCAGCAGCCCCTCGGGTTCCGGGGCCAACGTCCTGACTTTC.

There are a few counts of this clonotype. The chain recombines TRBV20-1 with TRBJ2-5; a possible D gene is TRBD1 (5 bases). Germline assignment: CDR1 DFQATT and CDR2 SNEGSKA (reference sequence). The CDR3 extends over 13 amino acids. V was clipped by 3 bases and J by 5 bases, with 13 bases between them. Written as DNA, the CDR3 is TGCAGTGCTAGGGTAGGGGTTCGGGAGACCCAGTACTTC. Translating it yields CSARVGVRETQYF.

This clonotype was detected a few times. The J gene is TRBJ2-1, the V gene TRBV6-6; 9 nucleotides line up with TRBD2. Germline trimming cut 5 bases from V and 10 bases from J; bases unmatched to any gene: 3. The length of the CDR3 is 12 residues. CDR1 MNHNY and CDR2 SVGAGI come from the germline V gene (reference sequence). CDR3 loop: CASSTLAGEQFF. CDR3 coding DNA: TGTGCCAGCAGTACGCTAGCGGGAGAGCAGTTCTTC.

This clonotype was observed at least ten times. CDR3 loop: CASSLPPGNTGELFF. As DNA, the CDR3 is TGTGCCAGCAGCCTCCCCCCCGGAAACACCGGGGAGCTGTTTTTT. The chain couples TRBV5-4 to TRBJ2-2; D is ambiguous. V gave up 4 bases and J gave up 2 bases, with 12 bases separating them. The CDR3 sequence is 15 residues long. Looked up from germline, CDR1 is SGHNT and CDR2 is YYREEE (reference sequence).

This clonotype was picked up a small number of times. This chain links TRBV12-3 or TRBV12-4 with TRBJ1-2; unclear D gene. The V gene lost 6 bases and the J gene lost 7 bases, with 15 bases spanning the gap. The CDR3 length is 13 residues. CDR3 region: CASSPDWTAGYTF. The CDR3 bases are TGTGCCAGCAGCCCAGACTGGACGGCTGGCTACACCTTC.

Comments on this clonotype: A much larger clone lies a single base off, so this may be a read error. J is TRBJ1-2 and V is TRBV6-1; D is unresolved. Germline lookup yields CDR1 MNHNS and CDR2 SASEGT. CDR3 length: 13 residues. Trimming cost V 4 bases and J 1 base, with 7 bases left between them. The CDR3 loop is CASSVADNYGYTF. CDR3 DNA: TGTGCCAGCAGTGTAGCAGATAACTATGGCTACACCTTC.

The V and J genes are TRBV20-1 and TRBJ2-3; 7 bases map to TRBD1. With 5 bases clipped from V and 0 bases from J, the junction kept 5 bases outside the gene matches. CDR3 length equals 14 residues. Germline loops: CDR1 DFQATT, CDR2 SNEGSKA (reference sequence). The CDR3 here is CSAGDSTSTDTQYF. The CDR3 DNA reads as TGCAGTGCTGGGGACAGCACTAGCACAGATACGCAGTATTTT.

This clonotype was observed at least ten times. The genes are TRBV7-2 and TRBJ2-3; possibly TRBD1 for D (5 bases). V was clipped by 8 bases and J by 0 bases, with 12 bases between them. Germline assignment: CDR1 SGHTA and CDR2 FQGNSA. The CDR3 spans 14 residues. CDR3 nucleotide sequence: TGTGCCAGCTTTGATGCAGGGAGCACAGATACGCAGTATTTT. It is translated as CASFDAGSTDTQYF.

The J gene is TRBJ2-1, the V gene TRBV20-1, with D possibly TRBD2 on 6 matching bases. Trimming cost V 4 bases and J 7 bases, with 20 bases left between them. The germline CDR1 and CDR2 sequences are DFQATT and SNEGSKA (reference sequence). There are 15 residues in the CDR3. Here the CDR3 DNA reads TGCAGTGCTACCAGTACGGGACTCCCCACGAATGAGCAGTTCTTC. Translated, it gives CSATSTGLPTNEQFF.

Many counts were recorded for this clonotype. The rearrangement links TRBV6-2 or TRBV6-3 to TRBJ2-3, with D perhaps matching TRBD1 (6 bases). The germline V gene encodes CDR1 MNHEY and CDR2 SVGEGT. CDR3 size: 15 residues. V was cut by 2 bases and J by 2 bases, with 11 bases left in between. In DNA form, the CDR3 reads TGTGCCAGCAGTTACCGACGGACAGCCACAGATACGCAGTATTTT. It translates to CASSYRRTATDTQYF.

Many counts were recorded for this clonotype. This chain connects TRBV29-1 to TRBJ2-1, with TRBD2 as a possible D gene (6 bases). Germline V CDR1 and CDR2: SQVTM, ANQGSEA. V was cut by 8 bases and J by 0 bases, with 14 bases left in between. This CDR3 has 14 amino acids. CDR3 protein: CSSGYGGSYNEQFF. The DNA for the CDR3 is TGCAGCAGCGGGTACGGGGGCTCCTACAATGAGCAGTTCTTC.

The V call is TRBV28, the J call TRBJ2-2; TRBD1 might be the D (5 bases). V was clipped by 4 bases and J by 0 bases, with 12 bases between them. In germline, CDR1 is MDHEN, CDR2 SYDVKM. The CDR3 extends over 16 amino acids. CDR3 region: CASSSPRDPNTGELFF. CDR3 bases: TGTGCCAGCAGTTCCCCCAGGGATCCGAACACCGGGGAGCTGTTTTTT.

The V call is TRBV24-1, the J call TRBJ2-1, with TRBD2 matching 14 bases. J lost 10 bases, V lost 3 bases, and 10 bases had no gene match. Looked up from germline, CDR1 is KGHDR and CDR2 is SFDVKD. The CDR3 contains 17 residues. The CDR3 loop reads CATSDAPGTSGRREQFF. The CDR3 bases are TGTGCCACCAGTGATGCCCCCGGGACTAGCGGGAGACGGGAGCAGTTCTTC.

This clonotype was seen just once. The rearrangement uses TRBV19 and TRBJ2-1, with 8 bases identical to TRBD2. The CDR3 runs 15 residues. In germline, CDR1 is LNHDA, CDR2 SQIVND (reference sequence). V lost 6 bases, J lost 14 bases, and 18 bases stayed unmatched. Here the CDR3 reads CASRREAGVPGSEFF. The DNA for the CDR3 is TGTGCCAGTAGACGGGAAGCGGGGGTGCCCGGTTCGGAGTTCTTC.

In its sample, this clonotype was seen a few times. The chain couples TRBV12-3 or TRBV12-4 to TRBJ1-5; D perhaps matches TRBD1 (5 bases). The CDR3 runs to 16 residues. The V and J ends lost 7 bases and 0 bases respectively, with 16 bases between them. In nucleotides, the CDR3 is TGTGCCAGCACCAACAACAGGTATCATAGCAATCAGCCCCAGCATTTT. This encodes CASTNNRYHSNQPQHF.

This clonotype was counted a few times. The chain uses TRBV9 and TRBJ1-1, with D possibly matching TRBD1 (5 bases). Trimming took off 0 bases at V and 3 bases at J, with 12 bases between the two ends. The germline CDR1 and CDR2 sequences are SGDLS and YYNGEE. The CDR3 sequence is 15 residues long. The CDR3 bases are TGTGCCAGCAGCGTAGGAGGGGCGCTGGACACTGAAGCTTTCTTT. It is translated as CASSVGGALDTEAFF.

At least ten counts were recorded for this clonotype. V usage is TRBV4-2 and J usage is TRBJ1-2; 10 bases are shared with TRBD1. The CDR3 runs 16 residues. V lost 3 bases to trimming and J lost 13 bases; unmatched junction nucleotides: 17. The germline CDR1 and CDR2 sequences are LGHNA and YNFKEQ. The CDR3 sequence: CASSHGDPGQGLVCTF. The CDR3 nucleotides read TGTGCCAGCAGCCACGGTGACCCGGGACAGGGGTTAGTGTGCACCTTC.

This clonotype has only a few counts. This chain joins TRBV5-1 and TRBJ2-7, with D unresolved. This CDR3 region has 15 residues. V lost 0 bases and J 0 bases, leaving 10 bases between the germline ends. The V gene's germline CDR1 is SGHRS and CDR2 YFSETQ. The CDR3 here is CASSLDYKSSYEQYF. Written as DNA, the CDR3 is TGCGCCAGCAGCTTGGATTATAAGAGCTCCTACGAGCAGTACTTC.

As regards this clonotype: A read error is possible here, since a much larger clone lies one base away. The chain has TRBV20-1 and TRBJ2-7; TRBD2 agrees at 13 bases. Per germline, CDR1 DFQATT and CDR2 SNEGSKA (reference sequence). The CDR3 is 15 amino acids. CDR3 region: CCASPTSGRAYEQYF. In DNA form, the CDR3 reads TGCTGTGCTAGTCCCACTAGCGGGAGGGCCTACGAGCAGTACTTC.

This clonotype appeared many times. The chain employs TRBV11-3 and TRBJ2-3; 10 positions match TRBD2. This CDR3 has 18 residues. Germline V lookup: CDR1 SGHNT, CDR2 YENEEA. Trimming took 0 bases from V and 4 from J; bases not matched to a gene: 10. DNA of the CDR3: TGTGCCAGCAGCTTAGATACCCTAGCGGGAGATAGCGCAGATACGCAGTATTTT. It yields the protein CASSLDTLAGDSADTQYF.

This clonotype was seen ten or more times. The rearrangement joins TRBV5-1 to TRBJ1-2; TRBD1 agrees at 7 bases. The CDR3 is 15 amino acids. Germline CDR1 and CDR2: SGHRS and YFSETQ. V lost 4 bases, J lost 5 bases, and 11 bases stayed unmatched. The CDR3 region is CASSTRTGELYGYTF. In DNA form, the CDR3 reads TGCGCCAGCAGCACCCGGACAGGAGAGCTTTATGGCTACACCTTC.

This clonotype was counted a few times. The V and J genes are TRBV4-2 and TRBJ1-4; D gene ambiguous. The CDR3 is 15 residues long. V shed 1 base and J shed 8 bases, with 14 bases lying between them. Germline V gene data show CDR1 as LGHNA and CDR2 as YNFKEQ. The CDR3 protein is CASSQGPEVDEKLFF. The DNA for the CDR3 is TGTGCCAGCAGCCAAGGGCCAGAAGTGGACGAAAAACTGTTTTTT.

This clonotype was observed a few times. This chain links TRBV4-3 with TRBJ2-1; a weak D match, TRBD2 (6 bases). This CDR3 contains 16 residues. V lost 0 bases to trimming and J lost 0 bases, with 9 bases between them. Germline CDR1 and CDR2: LGHNA and YSLEER. CDR3 DNA sequence: TGCGCCAGCAGCCAAGATGTAGCGGACTCCTACAATGAGCAGTTCTTC. Translating gives CASSQDVADSYNEQFF.

This clonotype was seen a handful of times. The chain couples TRBV5-1 to TRBJ2-5; D unresolved. Germline V gives CDR1 SGHRS, CDR2 YFSETQ. V dropped 0 bases and J dropped 5 bases, with 8 bases sitting between them. CDR3 size: 13 residues. The DNA of the CDR3 is TGCGCCAGCAGCTTGGATCAACTGGAGACCCAGTACTTC. Protein product: CASSLDQLETQYF.

This clonotype was detected many times. This rearrangement joins TRBV12-3 or TRBV12-4 to TRBJ2-7, with D perhaps assigned TRBD1 or TRBD2 (5 bases each). Trimming took 10 bases from V and 5 from J, leaving 18 bases between them. The length of the CDR3 is 13 residues. The CDR3 is CATKESGPNEQYF. The CDR3 DNA reads as TGTGCCACGAAAGAATCGGGGCCGAACGAGCAGTACTTC.

This clonotype appeared a few times. The chain carries TRBV27 and TRBJ2-1; no firm D call. Trimming took 5 bases from V and 3 from J, leaving 11 bases between them. Germline CDR1 MNHEY, CDR2 SMNVEV (reference sequence). This CDR3 comprises 14 residues. CDR3 in amino acids: CASSKFQNYNEQFF. The CDR3 DNA reads TGTGCCAGCAGTAAATTCCAGAACTACAATGAGCAGTTCTTC.

This clonotype has just a few counts. This chain uses TRBV20-1 with TRBJ2-3; 10 nucleotides agree with TRBD2. Germline assignment: CDR1 DFQATT and CDR2 SNEGSKA (reference sequence). This CDR3 contains 15 residues. Losses at the gene ends were 5 bases for V and 2 bases for J; bases not matched to a gene: 7. The CDR3: CSAGQTSGSTDTQYF. The CDR3, as DNA: TGCAGTGCTGGCCAGACTAGCGGGTCCACAGATACGCAGTATTTT.

This clonotype was recorded many times. The V call is TRBV5-1, the J call TRBJ2-7; D gene uncertain. Between the trimmed V and J ends, which lost 1 base and 7 bases, there was a span of 6 bases. Per the germline V gene, CDR1 is SGHRS and CDR2 is YFSETQ. The CDR3 totals 11 residues. The CDR3 nucleotides are TGCGCCAGCAGCTTGTCCGAGGAGCAGTACTTC. Residues: CASSLSEEQYF.

In nucleotides, the CDR3 is TGTGCCATCAGTGACTGGAGGCTCCCCTACGAGCAGTACTTC. It yields the protein CAISDWRLPYEQYF. This chain links TRBV10-3 with TRBJ2-7, with D possibly TRBD2 on 5 matching bases. The length of the CDR3 is 14 residues. Germline CDR1 is ENHRY and CDR2 is SYGVKD. With 3 bases removed from V and 2 bases from J, the gap between germline ends came to 11 bases.